This T cell receptor beta chain was captured in a study of blood T cell repertoires in COVID-19. Study-level background: The United States, Italy and Spain were the sources of the acute and convalescent COVID-19 samples. From T cells, B-cell-depleted T cells, or PBMCs came the material, which was cDNA or gDNA.

Study processing details: Reference gene primer amplification gave estimated nucleated cell counts. The assay was immunoSEQ multiplex PCR, and TCRdb's table has in-frame clones only and misses some. V and J calls plus clone size are reproduced from that table; the DNA served to infer D and trimming. This sample yields about 82,000 clones, of which around four fifths are seen a single time; 15% to 20% belongs to the top ten. CDR3 length equals 15 residues. Source material: peripheral blood. The clonotype originates from an elderly man with active or convalescent COVID-19. This chain links TRBV21-1 with TRBJ1-5; TRBD1 is the table's D call and was not checked against the DNA. TRBV21-1 is a known pseudogene. The CDR3 protein is CASSARQGLRQPQHF. In nucleotides, the CDR3 is TGTGCCAGCAGCGCAAGACAGGGTTTGAGGCAGCCCCAGCATTTT.